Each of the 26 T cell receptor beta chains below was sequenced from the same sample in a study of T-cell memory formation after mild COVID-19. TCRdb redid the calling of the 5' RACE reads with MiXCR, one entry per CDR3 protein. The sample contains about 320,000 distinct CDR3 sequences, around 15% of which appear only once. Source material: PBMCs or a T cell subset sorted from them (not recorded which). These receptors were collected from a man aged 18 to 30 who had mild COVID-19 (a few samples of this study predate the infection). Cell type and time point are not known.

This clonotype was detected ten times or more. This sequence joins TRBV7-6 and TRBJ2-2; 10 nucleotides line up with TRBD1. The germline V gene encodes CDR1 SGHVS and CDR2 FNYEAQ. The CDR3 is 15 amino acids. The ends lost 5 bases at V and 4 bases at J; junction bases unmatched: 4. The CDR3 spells CASSIGQGGTGELFF. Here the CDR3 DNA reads TGTGCCAGCAGCATTGGACAGGGGGGCACCGGGGAGCTGTTTTTT. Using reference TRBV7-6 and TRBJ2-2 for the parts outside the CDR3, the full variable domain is GAGVSQSPRYKVTKRGQDVALRCDPISGHVSLYWYRQALGQGPEFLTYFNYEAQQDKSGLPNDRFSAERPEGSISTLTIQRTEQRDSAMYRCASSIGQGGTGELFFGEGSRLTVL.

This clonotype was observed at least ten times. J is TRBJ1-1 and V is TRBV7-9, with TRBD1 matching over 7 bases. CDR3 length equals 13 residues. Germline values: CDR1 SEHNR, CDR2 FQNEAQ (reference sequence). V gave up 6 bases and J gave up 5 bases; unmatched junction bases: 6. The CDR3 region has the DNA TGTGCCAGCAGTCATGACAGGGTAACTGAAGCTTTCTTT. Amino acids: CASSHDRVTEAFF.

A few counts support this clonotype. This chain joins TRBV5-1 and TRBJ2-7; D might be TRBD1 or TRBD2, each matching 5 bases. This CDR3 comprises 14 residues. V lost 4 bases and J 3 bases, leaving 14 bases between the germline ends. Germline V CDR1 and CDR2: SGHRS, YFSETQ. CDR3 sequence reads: CASSLRDGFYEQYV. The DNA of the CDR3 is TGCGCCAGCAGCCTACGGGACGGGTTCTACGAGCAGTACGTC.

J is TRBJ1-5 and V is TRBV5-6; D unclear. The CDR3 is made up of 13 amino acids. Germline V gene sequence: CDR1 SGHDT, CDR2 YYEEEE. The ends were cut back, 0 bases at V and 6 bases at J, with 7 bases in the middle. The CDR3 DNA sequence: TGTGCCAGCAGCTTGGGGATTTTTCAGCCCCAGCATTTT. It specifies CASSLGIFQPQHF.

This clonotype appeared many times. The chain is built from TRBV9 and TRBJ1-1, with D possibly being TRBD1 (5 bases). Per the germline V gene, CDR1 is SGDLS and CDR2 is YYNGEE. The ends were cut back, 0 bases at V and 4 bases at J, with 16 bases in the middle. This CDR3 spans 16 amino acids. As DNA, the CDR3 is TGTGCCAGCAGCGTAGACGCAGGCGGGGGATCCACTGAAGCTTTCTTT. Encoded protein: CASSVDAGGGSTEAFF.

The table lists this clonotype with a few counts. As DNA, the CDR3 is TGCGCCAGCAGCCGATTGGGGGTGGCGTCTGGCTACACCTTC. It is translated as CASSRLGVASGYTF. The chain couples TRBV4-3 to TRBJ1-2; TRBD1 might be the D (5 bases). Between the trimmed V and J ends, which lost 4 bases and 7 bases, there was a span of 16 bases. CDR1 is LGHNA and CDR2 is YSLEER in the germline V gene. The CDR3 runs to 14 residues.

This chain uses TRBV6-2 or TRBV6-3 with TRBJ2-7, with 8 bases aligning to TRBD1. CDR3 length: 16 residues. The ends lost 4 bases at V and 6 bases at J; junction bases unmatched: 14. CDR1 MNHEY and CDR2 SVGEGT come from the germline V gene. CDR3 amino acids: CASSWTGSPPTGEQYF. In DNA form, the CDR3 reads TGTGCCAGCAGTTGGACAGGGAGTCCTCCTACGGGCGAGCAGTACTTC.

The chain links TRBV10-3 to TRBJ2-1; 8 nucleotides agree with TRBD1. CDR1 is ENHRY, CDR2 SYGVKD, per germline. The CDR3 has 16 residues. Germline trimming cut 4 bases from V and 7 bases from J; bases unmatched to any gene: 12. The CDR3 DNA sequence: TGTGCCATCAGTGTGGTCAGGGGGCCTCCGGGGAATGAGCAGTTCTTC. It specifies CAISVVRGPPGNEQFF.

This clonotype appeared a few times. CDR3 nucleotide sequence: TGTGCCAGCAGCTTAGGGACAGGGGAAACGCCCCTCCACTTT. It translates to CASSLGTGETPLHF. The chain uses TRBV13 and TRBJ1-6; 8 nucleotides match TRBD1. The CDR3 runs 14 residues. V dropped 0 bases and J dropped 13; count of bases not matched to a gene: 5. In germline, CDR1 is PRHDT, CDR2 FYEKMQ (reference sequence).

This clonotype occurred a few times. The CDR3 nucleotides read TGCGCCAGCAGCCATGATCCTAGCGGGTCGACAGATACGCAGTATTTT. This gives the protein CASSHDPSGSTDTQYF. The J gene is TRBJ2-3, the V gene TRBV4-1; the match to TRBD2 covers 8 bases. Per the germline V gene, CDR1 is MGHRA and CDR2 is YSYEKL. This CDR3 region has 16 residues. J gave up 3 bases and V 3 bases, and 8 bases lay outside the gene matches.

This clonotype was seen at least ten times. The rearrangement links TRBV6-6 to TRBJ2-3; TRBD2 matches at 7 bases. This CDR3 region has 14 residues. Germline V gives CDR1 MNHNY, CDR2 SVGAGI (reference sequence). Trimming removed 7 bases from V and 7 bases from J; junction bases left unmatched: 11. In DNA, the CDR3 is TGTGCCAGCATCCAAGGACTAGAGAGAAATACGCAGTATTTT. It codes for CASIQGLERNTQYF.

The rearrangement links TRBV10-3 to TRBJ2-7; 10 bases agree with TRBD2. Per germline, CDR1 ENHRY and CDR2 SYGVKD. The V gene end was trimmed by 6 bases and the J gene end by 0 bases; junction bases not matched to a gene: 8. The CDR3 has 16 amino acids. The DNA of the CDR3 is TGTGCCATCAGACGGCTAGCGGGGGCCAGCTCCTACGAGCAGTACTTC. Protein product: CAIRRLAGASSYEQYF.

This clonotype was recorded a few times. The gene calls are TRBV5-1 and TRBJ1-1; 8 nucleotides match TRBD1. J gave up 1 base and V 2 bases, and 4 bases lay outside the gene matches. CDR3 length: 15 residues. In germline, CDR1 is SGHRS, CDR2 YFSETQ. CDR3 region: CASSFAGGANTEAFF. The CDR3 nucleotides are TGCGCCAGCAGCTTCGCAGGGGGCGCGAACACTGAAGCTTTCTTT. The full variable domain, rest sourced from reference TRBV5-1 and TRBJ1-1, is KAGVTQTPRYLIKTRGQQVTLSCSPISGHRSVSWYQQTPGQGLQFLFEYFSETQRNKGNFPGRFSGRQFSNSRSEMNVSTLELGDSALYLCASSFAGGANTEAFFGQGTRLTVV.

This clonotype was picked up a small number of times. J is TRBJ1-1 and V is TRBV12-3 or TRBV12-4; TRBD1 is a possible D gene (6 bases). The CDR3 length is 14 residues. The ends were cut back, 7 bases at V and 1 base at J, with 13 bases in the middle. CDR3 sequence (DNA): TGTGCCAGCACCGTCGGGGGCCCGAACACTGAAGCTTTCTTT. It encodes CASTVGGPNTEAFF.

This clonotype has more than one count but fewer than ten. CDR3 DNA: TGTGCCAGCAGTTACTCCCCGGGACAGGGCTACGAGCAGTACGTC. Protein: CASSYSPGQGYEQYV. This rearrangement joins TRBV7-2 to TRBJ2-7; 9 nucleotides line up with TRBD1. Germline loops: CDR1 SGHTA, CDR2 FQGNSA. The trim removed 6 bases at V and 3 bases at J, leaving 9 bases unmatched. The CDR3 has 15 amino acids.

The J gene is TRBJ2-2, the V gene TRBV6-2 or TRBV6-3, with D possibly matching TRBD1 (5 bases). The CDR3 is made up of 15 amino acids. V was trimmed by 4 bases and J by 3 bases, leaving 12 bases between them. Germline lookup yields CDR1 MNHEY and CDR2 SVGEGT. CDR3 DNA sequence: TGTGCCAGCAGTTCCCGTTTCAGGGACACCGGGGAGCTGTTTTTT. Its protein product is CASSSRFRDTGELFF.

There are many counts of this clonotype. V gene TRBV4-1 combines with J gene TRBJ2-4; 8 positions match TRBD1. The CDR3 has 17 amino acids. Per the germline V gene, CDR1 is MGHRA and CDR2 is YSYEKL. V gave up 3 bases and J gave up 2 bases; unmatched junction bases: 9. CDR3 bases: TGCGCCAGCAGCCAGAACCTAGCCAGGGGGCCCAAAAACATTCAGTACTTC. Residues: CASSQNLARGPKNIQYF.

This CDR3 reads CASSPPTGLAETQYF. The CDR3 region has the DNA TGTGCCAGCTCACCCCCGACAGGCCTCGCCGAGACCCAGTACTTC. V is TRBV18 and J is TRBJ2-5; a possible D gene is TRBD1 (6 bases). V was clipped by 3 bases and J by 5 bases, with 16 bases between them. Germline CDR1 is KGHSH and CDR2 is LQKENI. This CDR3 is 15 amino acids long.

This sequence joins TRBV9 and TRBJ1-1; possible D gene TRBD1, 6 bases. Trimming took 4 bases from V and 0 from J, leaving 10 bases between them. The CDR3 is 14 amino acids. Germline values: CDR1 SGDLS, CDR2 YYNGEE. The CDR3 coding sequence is TGTGCCAGCAGCCCAGGGGTCATGAACACTGAAGCTTTCTTT. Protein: CASSPGVMNTEAFF.

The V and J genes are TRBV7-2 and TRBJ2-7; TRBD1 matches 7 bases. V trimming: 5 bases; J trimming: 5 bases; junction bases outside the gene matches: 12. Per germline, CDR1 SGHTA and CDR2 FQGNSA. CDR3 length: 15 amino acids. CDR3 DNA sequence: TGTGCCAGCAGCCCTGACAGGGTACGAAACCACGAGCAGTACTTC. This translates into CASSPDRVRNHEQYF.

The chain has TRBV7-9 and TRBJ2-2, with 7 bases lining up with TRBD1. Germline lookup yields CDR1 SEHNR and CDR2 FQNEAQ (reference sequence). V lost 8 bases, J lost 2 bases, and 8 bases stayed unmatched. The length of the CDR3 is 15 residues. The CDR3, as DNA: TGTGCCAGCGCGAAGGGGGCGGACAACACCGGGGAGCTGTTTTTT. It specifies CASAKGADNTGELFF.

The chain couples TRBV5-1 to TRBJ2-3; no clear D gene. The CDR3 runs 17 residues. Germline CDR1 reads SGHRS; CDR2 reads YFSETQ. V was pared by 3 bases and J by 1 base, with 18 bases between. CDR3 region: CASSSPRISEGTDTQYF. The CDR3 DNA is TGCGCCAGCAGCTCCCCAAGGATCAGTGAAGGCACAGATACGCAGTATTTT.

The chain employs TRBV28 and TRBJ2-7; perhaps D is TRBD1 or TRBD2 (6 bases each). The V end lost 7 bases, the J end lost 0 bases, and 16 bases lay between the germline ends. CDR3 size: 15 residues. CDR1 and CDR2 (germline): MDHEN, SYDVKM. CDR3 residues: CASNLPGGLSYEQYF. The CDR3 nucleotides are TGTGCCAGCAACCTCCCCGGGGGCCTCTCCTACGAGCAGTACTTC.

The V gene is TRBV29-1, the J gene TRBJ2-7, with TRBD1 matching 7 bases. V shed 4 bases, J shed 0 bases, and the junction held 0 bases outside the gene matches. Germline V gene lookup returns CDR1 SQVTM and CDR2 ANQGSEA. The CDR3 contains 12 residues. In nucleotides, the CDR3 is TGCAGCGTTGGGGACAGCTCCTACGAGCAGTACGTC. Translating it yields CSVGDSSYEQYV.

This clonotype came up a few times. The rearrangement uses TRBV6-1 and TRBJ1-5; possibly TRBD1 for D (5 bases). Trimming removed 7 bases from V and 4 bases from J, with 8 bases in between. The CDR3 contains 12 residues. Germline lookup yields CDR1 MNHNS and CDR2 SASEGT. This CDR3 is CASTRQNQPQHF. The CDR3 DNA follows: TGTGCCAGCACCAGACAGAATCAGCCCCAGCATTTT.

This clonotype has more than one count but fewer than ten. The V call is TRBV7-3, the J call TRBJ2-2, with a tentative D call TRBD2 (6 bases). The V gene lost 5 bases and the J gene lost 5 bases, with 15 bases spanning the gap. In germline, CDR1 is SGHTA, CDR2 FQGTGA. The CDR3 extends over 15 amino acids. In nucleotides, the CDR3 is TGTGCCAGCAGCATGACGGGAGCACCTACCGGGGAGCTGTTTTTT. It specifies CASSMTGAPTGELFF.